The 18 T cell receptor beta chains in this list originate from one sample, sequenced in a study of T cell repertoires in cytomegalovirus infection. TCRdb analysed the reads with MiXCR anew, one entry per CDR3 protein. The data show hundreds of thousands of distinct CDR3 sequences, roughly 31% seen once. Which antigens these TCRs recognize remains unknown. The sample consisted of cultured CD8+ T cells from PBMCs, taken from culture after CMV antigen stimulation. Every receptor here comes from a human donor in good health (CMV status not recorded). Some clones in this sample may be carry-over from other donors' samples.

This clonotype was seen a handful of times. The chain employs TRBV27 and TRBJ1-2; D remains unclear. The germline CDR1 and CDR2 sequences are MNHEY and SMNVEV (reference sequence). This CDR3 comprises 13 residues. V lost 3 bases, J lost 7 bases, and 12 bases lay in between. The CDR3 loop reads CASSFSLAGGYTF. The CDR3 bases are TGTGCCAGCAGTTTTTCGCTGGCAGGTGGCTACACCTTC.

The table lists this clonotype with many counts. This chain connects TRBV6-5 to TRBJ2-1; the match to TRBD2 covers 9 bases. Germline CDR1 reads MNHEY; CDR2 reads SVGAGI. This CDR3 spans 16 amino acids. The junction had 9 bases not matched to a gene; V was cut back by 2 bases and J by 7 bases. The CDR3 reads CASSYVAGGPLNEQFF. In DNA form, the CDR3 reads TGTGCCAGCAGTTACGTGGCGGGGGGGCCGTTGAATGAGCAGTTCTTC.

This clonotype was counted a few times. The chain links TRBV6-5 to TRBJ2-5; 8 nucleotides agree with TRBD2. The germline V gene encodes CDR1 MNHEY and CDR2 SVGAGI. V was pared by 2 bases and J by 5 bases, with 7 bases of the junction left unmatched. The CDR3 consists of 15 residues. CDR3 bases: TGTGCCAGCAGTTACGGGACTAGTGGGTGGGAGACCCAGTACTTC. Translation: CASSYGTSGWETQYF.

There are many counts of this clonotype. This sequence joins TRBV12-3 or TRBV12-4 and TRBJ1-2; perhaps TRBD1 as D (5 bases). The CDR3 is made up of 15 amino acids. V gave up 0 bases and J gave up 4 bases, with 12 bases separating them. The CDR3 sequence is CASSLALGVLYGYTF. CDR3 DNA sequence: TGTGCCAGCAGTTTAGCGTTGGGGGTGCTCTATGGCTACACCTTC.

The chain has TRBV29-1 and TRBJ1-3; 10 bases match TRBD1. V lost 0 bases to trimming and J lost 4 bases; unmatched junction nucleotides: 3. The CDR3 contains 15 residues. Germline CDR1 and CDR2: SQVTM and ANQGSEA. The CDR3 DNA sequence: TGCAGCGTTGAAGATCTGGGACAGGGGGGAAACACCATATATTTT. Its translation is CSVEDLGQGGNTIYF. Complete variable domain (other parts from reference TRBV29-1 and TRBJ1-3): SAVISQKPSRDICQRGTSLTIQCQVDSQVTMMFWYRQQPGQSLTLIATANQGSEATYESGFVIDKFPISRPNLTFSTLTVSNMSPEDSSIYLCSVEDLGQGGNTIYFGEGSWLTVV.

The chain has TRBV27 and TRBJ2-5; D is uncertain. Trimming removed 1 base from V and 2 bases from J, with 5 bases in between. The length of the CDR3 is 13 residues. CDR1 MNHEY and CDR2 SMNVEV come from the germline V gene (reference sequence). The CDR3 nucleotides read TGTGCCAGCAGTTTATTTGGGCAAGAGACCCAGTACTTC. Translation gives CASSLFGQETQYF.

The chain carries TRBV7-9 and TRBJ2-1; TRBD1 or TRBD2 may be the D gene (6 bases each). The germline CDR1 and CDR2 sequences are SEHNR and FQNEAQ (reference sequence). The CDR3 spans 16 residues. V lost 7 bases, J lost 7 bases, and 23 bases lay in between. The CDR3 DNA reads as TGTGCCAGCACCGACCGGGGGCGGGGAAGTAATAATGAGCAGTTCTTC. It encodes CASTDRGRGSNNEQFF. Together with reference TRBV7-9 and TRBJ2-1, the CDR3 gives the full variable domain: DTGVSQNPRHKITKRGQNVTFRCDPISEHNRLYWYRQTLGQGPEFLTYFQNEAQLEKSRLLSDRFSAERPKGSFSTLEIQRTEQGDSAMYLCASTDRGRGSNNEQFFGPGTRLTVL.

This clonotype showed up just a few times. This chain connects TRBV7-9 to TRBJ1-6; D is unresolved. Trimming stripped 4 bases from V and 5 bases from J, with 3 bases between. Germline V CDR1 and CDR2: SEHNR, FQNEAQ (reference sequence). The CDR3 sequence is 12 residues long. CDR3 loop: CASSYNNSPLHF. CDR3 DNA: TGTGCCAGCAGCTATAATAATTCACCCCTCCACTTT.

This clonotype was detected a few times. The rearrangement links TRBV5-1 to TRBJ2-1; 8 bases line up with TRBD2. In germline, CDR1 is SGHRS, CDR2 YFSETQ. Trimming removed 3 bases from V and 2 bases from J; junction bases left unmatched: 4. The CDR3 runs to 15 residues. This CDR3 is CASSSDSGAYNEQFF. In DNA form, the CDR3 reads TGCGCCAGCAGCTCTGATAGCGGGGCCTACAATGAGCAGTTCTTC.

This clonotype has more than one count but fewer than ten. V and J are TRBV7-9 and TRBJ2-1; D might be TRBD1 (5 bases). This CDR3 is built from 17 residues. Trimming removed 1 base from V and 3 bases from J, with 16 bases in between. The V gene's germline CDR1 is SEHNR and CDR2 FQNEAQ (reference sequence). The CDR3 DNA reads as TGTGCCAGCAGCTTAGAAGGGCAGGGTAAATTCTACAATGAGCAGTTCTTC. This encodes CASSLEGQGKFYNEQFF.

Comments on this clonotype: Relative to the germline gene, one junction end is altered; a read error may explain this. The chain is built from TRBV19 and TRBJ2-1, with D perhaps matching TRBD2 (5 bases). The length of the CDR3 is 15 residues. CDR1 is LNHDA, CDR2 SQIVND, per germline (reference sequence). The CDR3 loop reads CACSPLPGLYNEQFF. The CDR3, as DNA: TGTGCCTGTAGTCCTCTCCCGGGATTATACAATGAGCAGTTCTTC.

In its sample, this clonotype was seen a few times. This rearrangement joins TRBV2 to TRBJ2-7; TRBD1 matches at 8 bases. J was trimmed by 1 base and V by 5 bases; bases with no gene match: 10. Germline CDR1 SNHLY, CDR2 FYNNEI. This CDR3 comprises 16 residues. This CDR3 reads CASSTPDRESSYEQYF. The CDR3 bases are TGTGCCAGCAGTACCCCGGACAGGGAAAGTTCCTACGAGCAGTACTTC.

This clonotype was recorded many times. The chain carries TRBV25-1 and TRBJ2-5, with 9 bases identical to TRBD2. J gave up 2 bases and V 2 bases, and 9 bases lay outside the gene matches. Germline loops: CDR1 MGHDK, CDR2 SYGVNS. This CDR3 region has 17 residues. Here the CDR3 reads CASSEESGGTEQETQYF. CDR3 sequence (DNA): TGTGCCAGCAGTGAAGAGAGCGGGGGGACTGAACAAGAGACCCAGTACTTC.

The V and J genes are TRBV24-1 and TRBJ2-1; D is possibly TRBD2 (5 bases). Germline V CDR1 and CDR2: KGHDR, SFDVKD. V lost 5 bases and J lost 8, with 12 bases in between. CDR3 size: 13 residues. CDR3 nucleotides: TGTGCCACCAGTGCCCTATGGCGGGATGAGCAGTTCTTC. Translation gives CATSALWRDEQFF.

The chain carries TRBV12-3 or TRBV12-4 and TRBJ2-1; possibly TRBD1 for D (8 bases). The CDR3 extends over 15 amino acids. V was trimmed by 1 base and J by 8 bases, leaving 15 bases between them. The CDR3 protein is CASSLGTGRVHEQFF. The CDR3 nucleotides are TGTGCCAGCAGTTTAGGGACAGGGAGGGTCCATGAGCAGTTCTTC.

The chain is built from TRBV28 and TRBJ1-1; 10 bases map to TRBD1. CDR1 is MDHEN, CDR2 SYDVKM, per germline. The CDR3 sequence is 17 residues long. Trimming took 3 bases from V and 1 from J; bases not matched to a gene: 8. The CDR3 here is CASSLLGTGVQNTEAFF. CDR3 coding DNA: TGTGCCAGCAGTTTGTTAGGGACAGGGGTGCAGAACACTGAAGCTTTCTTT.

This chain connects TRBV25-1 to TRBJ1-2, with a possible D match to TRBD1 (5 bases). Germline lookup yields CDR1 MGHDK and CDR2 SYGVNS. Deletions cut 5 bases from V and 3 bases from J, with 10 bases between. This CDR3 is built from 13 residues. CDR3 region: CASSIRDHYGYTF. CDR3 sequence (DNA): TGTGCCAGCAGTATCCGGGACCACTATGGCTACACCTTC.

V usage is TRBV7-8 and J usage is TRBJ2-7; D is unclear. This CDR3 comprises 16 residues. V was cut by 1 base and J by 5 bases, with 18 bases left in between. Germline-derived CDR1 and CDR2 are SGHVS and FQNEAQ. The DNA of the CDR3 is TGTGCCAGCAGCTTAGAGTTGAGGCCAAAGGCCAACGAGCAGTACTTC. Amino acid sequence: CASSLELRPKANEQYF.